These 24 T cell receptor beta chains share one sample of origin, sequenced in a study of shared clonotypes between healthy human individuals (dated by TCRdb to 2020 to 2021). Libraries were prepared through the immunoSEQ multiplex PCR assay. What TCRdb holds here is the immuneACCESS table cut down to in-frame rearrangements. Part of the clones is not present; checked against another copy, under half of the missing clones reflect an unresolved V gene, and the others are unexplained. Recorded for this sample are about 470,000 clones; about 85% of them occurred a single time. The top ten clones comprise approximately 13% of the sample. Sequencing was carried out using PBMCs. The source is a woman between 40 and 50 years old in good health. Some clones in this sample may be carry-over from other donors' samples.

Details on this clone: Other DNA sequences of this sample code for an identical CDR3. The CDR3 region has the DNA TGTGCCAGCAGTCTGCCGGGTGGCAATCAGCCCCAGCATTTT. Translation gives CASSLPGGNQPQHF. The chain links TRBV28 to TRBJ1-5; D not certain. The CDR3 runs to 14 residues. V lost 5 bases to trimming and J lost 2 bases, with 10 bases between them. CDR1 is MDHEN, CDR2 SYDVKM, per germline.

CDR3 loop: CASSFKGSNEAFF. The CDR3 DNA is TGTGCCAGCAGTTTCAAGGGGTCGAATGAAGCTTTCTTT. J is TRBJ1-1 and V is TRBV27, with D maybe TRBD1 (5 bases). Germline CDR1 and CDR2: MNHEY and SMNVEV (reference sequence). This CDR3 spans 13 amino acids. Between the trimmed V and J ends, which lost 3 bases and 7 bases, there was a span of 12 bases.

Note on this clone: This may arise from a read error, as a much more abundant clone is one base away. V and J are TRBV9 and TRBJ2-5, with a tentative D call TRBD1 (6 bases). The CDR3 has 15 residues. CDR1 SGDLS and CDR2 YYNGEE come from the germline V gene. CDR3 amino acids: CVSSVGRGNEETQYF. The CDR3 nucleotides read TGTGTCAGCAGCGTAGGCAGGGGCAATGAAGAGACCCAGTACTTC.

The CDR3 DNA reads as TGTGCCAGCAGTCCCCGGACTAGCGGGATAAACATTCAGTACTTC. Translated: CASSPRTSGINIQYF. The chain employs TRBV2 and TRBJ2-4, with 12 bases lining up with TRBD2. After removal of 5 bases from V and 6 bases from J, the junction contained 5 bases not matched to a gene. The CDR3 covers 15 residues. CDR1 and CDR2 (germline): SNHLY, FYNNEI.

The chain combines TRBV5-8 with TRBJ1-1, with D maybe TRBD1 (5 bases). The CDR3 has 14 amino acids. V shed 3 bases and J shed 6 bases, with 15 bases lying between them. The germline gives CDR1 SGHTS, CDR2 YDEGEE. Written as DNA, the CDR3 is TGTGCCAGCAGCTGGGGGGGGTCGGTCGCTGAAGCTTTCTTT. Translating it yields CASSWGGSVAEAFF.

The DNA for the CDR3 is TGTGCCAGCTTCACCAGGGCGGCAGGGGGACACAATGAGCAGTTCTTC. It codes for CASFTRAAGGHNEQFF. This sequence joins TRBV18 and TRBJ2-1; 7 bases are a match to TRBD1. The CDR3 spans 16 residues. J lost 5 bases, V lost 7 bases, and 14 bases had no gene match. The germline V gene has CDR1 KGHSH and CDR2 LQKENI.

About this clone itself: Other DNA sequences in the sample encode the same CDR3. This chain connects TRBV5-1 to TRBJ2-7; 11 bases agree with TRBD1. The V gene end was trimmed by 4 bases and the J gene end by 4 bases; junction bases not matched to a gene: 4. The CDR3 is 14 residues long. The germline CDR1 and CDR2 sequences are SGHRS and YFSETQ. The CDR3 DNA reads TGCGCCAGCAGCCCCGGACAGGGGGCTTACGAGCAGTACTTC. This codes for CASSPGQGAYEQYF.

The chain combines TRBV5-4 with TRBJ1-3; no reliable D call. There are 13 residues in the CDR3. Germline V gene lookup returns CDR1 SGHNT and CDR2 YYREEE (reference sequence). Deletions cut 2 bases from V and 0 bases from J, with 3 bases between. CDR3: CASSFYSGNTIYF. CDR3 nucleotides: TGTGCCAGCAGCTTTTACTCTGGAAACACCATATATTTT.

The genes are TRBV18 and TRBJ2-2; TRBD2 matches 7 bases. Germline CDR1 and CDR2: KGHSH and LQKENI. V lost 6 bases, J lost 5 bases, and 6 bases stayed unmatched. CDR3 length: 14 residues. CDR3 DNA: TGTGCCAGCTCGGTTAATAGCGGGACCGGGGAGCTGTTTTTT. This codes for CASSVNSGTGELFF. Using reference TRBV18 and TRBJ2-2 for the parts outside the CDR3, the full variable domain is NAGVMQNPRHLVRRRGQEARLRCSPMKGHSHVYWYRQLPEEGLKFMVYLQKENIIDESGMPKERFSAEFPKEGPSILRIQQVVRGDSAAYFCASSVNSGTGELFFGEGSRLTVL.

This clone has a single count. The chain has TRBV10-3 and TRBJ2-3; TRBD2 is a possible D gene (6 bases). This CDR3 comprises 14 residues. Trimming removed 6 bases at V and 4 bases at J, with 14 bases between. Germline CDR1 reads ENHRY; CDR2 reads SYGVKD. CDR3 sequence reads: CAISLATGADTQYF. The DNA for the CDR3 is TGTGCCATCAGCCTAGCGACCGGGGCAGATACGCAGTATTTT.

The CDR3 region is CASSAGGGRETQYF. CDR3 coding DNA: TGTGCCAGCAGTGCGGGGGGTGGCCGGGAGACCCAGTACTTC. The chain combines TRBV25-1 with TRBJ2-5, with 7 bases aligning to TRBD2. Unmatched junction bases numbered 7, after V lost 4 bases and J lost 5 bases. Germline-derived CDR1 and CDR2 are MGHDK and SYGVNS. The CDR3 is made up of 14 amino acids.

The chain links TRBV18 to TRBJ2-3; 9 nucleotides agree with TRBD2. V shed 6 bases and J 5 bases; nucleotides not matched to a gene: 3. The CDR3 is 13 amino acids. Germline V CDR1 and CDR2: KGHSH, LQKENI. This chain's CDR3 is CASSAGGIDTQYF. CDR3 bases: TGTGCCAGCTCGGCGGGAGGGATAGATACGCAGTATTTT.

This chain connects TRBV28 to TRBJ1-5, with D perhaps matching TRBD1 (6 bases). This CDR3 contains 12 residues. The V and J ends lost 7 bases and 5 bases respectively, with 9 bases between them. From germline, CDR1 is MDHEN and CDR2 SYDVKM. CDR3 sequence: CASTGQYQPQHF. The CDR3 region has the DNA TGTGCCAGCACAGGACAGTATCAGCCCCAGCATTTT. Full variable domain (remainder filled in from reference TRBV28 and TRBJ1-5): DVKVTQSSRYLVKRTGEKVFLECVQDMDHENMFWYRQDPGLGLRLIYFSYDVKMKEKGDIPEGYSVSREKKERFSLILESASTNQTSMYLCASTGQYQPQHFGDGTRLSIL.

This clone appeared a single time. The J gene is TRBJ2-3, the V gene TRBV5-1, with a possible D match to TRBD2 (6 bases). Trimming removed 3 bases at V and 2 bases at J, with 13 bases between. CDR1 is SGHRS, CDR2 YFSETQ, per germline. This CDR3 is 15 amino acids long. The CDR3 nucleotides are TGCGCCAGCAGCTCCGGGGGATTGGACACAGATACGCAGTATTTT. As protein: CASSSGGLDTDTQYF.

The V gene is TRBV6-5, the J gene TRBJ2-5; 8 nucleotides match TRBD2. Trimming removed 6 bases from V and 5 bases from J; junction bases left unmatched: 8. This CDR3 comprises 14 residues. Germline V gene lookup returns CDR1 MNHEY and CDR2 SVGAGI. The CDR3 protein is CASSPGGAIETQYF. The CDR3 DNA is TGTGCCAGCAGCCCGGGGGGGGCGATTGAGACCCAGTACTTC.

The chain recombines TRBV5-1 with TRBJ2-5, with D perhaps TRBD2 (5 bases). CDR3 size: 13 residues. Trimming took 4 bases from V and 7 from J, leaving 14 bases between them. Germline CDR1 reads SGHRS; CDR2 reads YFSETQ. The CDR3 DNA follows: TGCGCCAGCAGCCTGGACTGGGCAGGGACCCAGTACTTC. Translation gives CASSLDWAGTQYF. Full variable domain (rest looked up from reference TRBV5-1 and TRBJ2-5): KAGVTQTPRYLIKTRGQQVTLSCSPISGHRSVSWYQQTPGQGLQFLFEYFSETQRNKGNFPGRFSGRQFSNSRSEMNVSTLELGDSALYLCASSLDWAGTQYFGPGTRLLVL.

V gene TRBV30 combines with J gene TRBJ2-7, with 7 nucleotides matching TRBD1. CDR1 and CDR2 from the germline V gene are GTSNPN and SVGIG (reference sequence). V was clipped by 2 bases and J by 7 bases; unmatched bases: 14. The CDR3 sequence is 15 residues long. CDR3 DNA: TGTGCCTGGAGTTTGGGAGACAGGGATCATCAGGAGCAGTACTTC. Translation gives CAWSLGDRDHQEQYF. The whole variable domain, filled in from reference TRBV30 and TRBJ2-7, reads SQTIHQWPATLVQPVGSPLSLECTVEGTSNPNLYWYRQAAGRGLQLLFYSVGIGQISSEVPQNLSASRPQDRQFILSSKKLLLSDSGFYLCAWSLGDRDHQEQYFGPGTRLTVT.

The V gene is TRBV30, the J gene TRBJ2-5, with D tentatively TRBD1 (5 bases). V lost 0 bases, J lost 7 bases, and 12 bases lay in between. This CDR3 is built from 13 residues. The germline V gene has CDR1 GTSNPN and CDR2 SVGIG (reference sequence). CDR3 coding DNA: TGTGCCTGGAGTGTATCAGGGATGGGGACCCAGTACTTC. This sequence encodes CAWSVSGMGTQYF.

To note about this clone: Other DNA sequences of this sample code for an identical CDR3. This chain links TRBV2 with TRBJ2-7, with D uncertain. V was pared by 5 bases and J by 2 bases, with 4 bases between. The CDR3 is made up of 11 amino acids. CDR1 SNHLY and CDR2 FYNNEI come from the germline V gene. CDR3: CASSPTYEQYF. The CDR3 DNA follows: TGTGCCAGCAGTCCTACCTACGAGCAGTACTTC.

For this clone: A far larger clone lies a single base away; this is likely a read error. This chain links TRBV4-1 with TRBJ1-1; 8 bases map to TRBD1. The CDR3 has 13 amino acids. The V and J ends lost 4 bases and 4 bases, in that order; junction bases with no gene match: 2. The germline CDR1 and CDR2 sequences are MGHRA and YSYEKL. The DNA for the CDR3 is TGCGCCAGCAGCCGAGGACAGGGCACTGAAGCTTTCTTT. Amino acids: CASSRGQGTEAFF.

The genes are TRBV9 and TRBJ2-7; 7 nucleotides match TRBD1. The CDR3 consists of 13 residues. CDR1 is SGDLS and CDR2 is YYNGEE in the germline V gene. The junction had 3 bases not matched to a gene; V was cut back by 3 bases and J by 3 bases. CDR3 loop: CASSASGGYEQYF. The CDR3 DNA reads TGTGCCAGCAGCGCCTCAGGGGGCTACGAGCAGTACTTC.

A few counts support this clone. V and J are TRBV27 and TRBJ1-6, with 7 bases that match TRBD1. Unmatched junction bases numbered 10, after V lost 4 bases and J lost 7 bases. Germline V CDR1 and CDR2: MNHEY, SMNVEV (reference sequence). The CDR3 length is 16 residues. CDR3 amino acids: CASSSSGTVINSPLHF. In DNA, the CDR3 is TGTGCCAGCAGTTCCTCCGGGACAGTCATCAATTCACCCCTCCACTTT.

The chain employs TRBV6-5 and TRBJ2-1; D possibly corresponds to TRBD2 (6 bases). The CDR3 is 15 amino acids. Germline V lookup: CDR1 MNHEY, CDR2 SVGAGI. The V end was cut by 0 bases, the J end by 8 bases, with 14 bases between. CDR3 nucleotide sequence: TGTGCCAGCAGTTACTCGGGTCGGGGGTTCGATGAGCAGTTCTTC. Its protein is CASSYSGRGFDEQFF.

This clone has just a few counts. The chain combines TRBV9 with TRBJ1-3; TRBD1 aligns across 7 bases. V lost 4 bases, J lost 0 bases, and 13 bases stayed unmatched. This CDR3 contains 18 residues. CDR1 SGDLS and CDR2 YYNGEE come from the germline V gene. This chain's CDR3 is CASSPFTTRTGSGNTIYF. In nucleotides, the CDR3 is TGTGCCAGCAGCCCTTTCACGACCAGGACAGGCTCTGGAAACACCATATATTTT.